The rows below give T cell receptor beta chains drawn from one sample of a study of cytomegalovirus exposure and HLA in healthy donors. Sequencing was performed with immunoSEQ multiplex PCR; in TCRdb, only in-frame clones are kept and a portion is missing. The sample includes approximately 140,000 clones, roughly 83% seen only once; the top ten take 1% to 1.5%. Specimen: PBMCs. These receptors came from a girl aged 2-10 years in good health and CMV-seronegative. CDR3s include the opening cysteine and the closing phenylalanine or tryptophan. The order of the fields is clone size, CDR3 length, J gene, V gene, D gene, CDR3 DNA, CDR3 protein. D genes are given only for firm matches. Clone size is shown for a subset of rows, as once, few, many or a class of expanded clone.

.,20,TRBJ2-1,TRBV18,TRBD2,TGTGCCAGCTCACCAACCGGACAGACTACCGGGACTAGCGATCCCAATGAGCAGTTCTTC,CASSPTGQTTGTSDPNEQFF
.,16,TRBJ1-6,TRBV7-8,.,TGTGCCAGCAGCTTAGCGCCAGGGGCCTCAAATTCCCCCCTCCACTTT,CASSLAPGASNSPLHF
.,12,TRBJ1-1,TRBV29-1,.,TGCAGCGTTGAGTTACTTTCCAATGAAGCTTTCTTT,CSVELLSNEAFF
.,14,TRBJ1-2,TRBV27,.,TGTGCCAGCAGTCTCTCTTCGAACTCCTATGGCTACACCTTC,CASSLSSNSYGYTF
.,16,TRBJ1-1,TRBV5-1,.,TGCGCCAGCACTTCGGCGGGGCGAGGGCAGAACACTGAAGCTTTCTTT,CASTSAGRGQNTEAFF
few,14,TRBJ2-1,TRBV5-8,TRBD2,TGTGCCAGCAGCTTAGCTAGCGGGGACTCTGAGCAGTTCTTC,CASSLASGDSEQFF
.,13,TRBJ1-2,TRBV28,.,TGTGCCAGCAGTCTTCGAACAGGGCGTGGCTACACCTTC,CASSLRTGRGYTF
.,16,TRBJ2-1,TRBV14,TRBD2,TGTGCCAGCAGTCGACTGCGGGAGAGGGCCTACAATGAGCAGTTCTTC,CASSRLRERAYNEQFF
.,16,TRBJ2-5,TRBV4-2,TRBD2,TGTGCCAGCAGCCAGACACCCAGCGGGGGGGCCGAGACCCAGTACTTC,CASSQTPSGGAETQYF
.,14,TRBJ2-7,TRBV5-4,TRBD2,TGTGCCAGCAGCTCCGGGAGGAGCCCCTACGAGCAGTACTTC,CASSSGRSPYEQYF
.,17,TRBJ2-7,TRBV7-8,TRBD1,TGTGCCAGCAGCTTACCACGAGGTGGACAGGGTGGCTACGAGCAGTACTTC,CASSLPRGGQGGYEQYF
once,15,TRBJ1-1,TRBV7-9,.,TGTGCCAGCAGCTTAGCGGTGACAGTAAACACTGAAGCTTTCTTT,CASSLAVTVNTEAFF
few,14,TRBJ1-1,TRBV6-4,.,TGTGCCAGCAGTGCCCACGGGGAAACCACTGAAGCTTTCTTT,CASSAHGETTEAFF
.,11,TRBJ1-1,TRBV7-9,TRBD1,TGTGCCAGCAGCCGGACAGGGGAAGCTTTCTTT,CASSRTGEAFF
.,14,TRBJ2-7,TRBV6-6,TRBD1,TGTGCCAGCAGTTACTCGGGACAGGGGAACGAGCAGTACTTC,CASSYSGQGNEQYF
.,15,TRBJ2-2,TRBV2,.,TGTGCCAGTCAAAATTCCCTAGGCGGAACCGGGGAGCTGTTTTTT,CASQNSLGGTGELFF
.,14,TRBJ1-3,TRBV29-1,.,TGCAGCGTTTCCACAGGAAGCTCTGGAAACACCATATATTTT,CSVSTGSSGNTIYF
.,15,TRBJ1-1,TRBV4-1,TRBD1,TGCGCCAGCAGCCCGCCCCCCAGGGGGCTTACTGAAGCTTTCTTT,CASSPPPRGLTEAFF
.,16,TRBJ2-7,TRBV5-1,TRBD1,TGCGCCAGCAGCTTGGGGTATGGACAGGCTACCTACGAGCAGTACTTC,CASSLGYGQATYEQYF
.,15,TRBJ1-3,TRBV4-2,TRBD1,TGTGCCAGCAGCCAAGGGACAGGCTCTGGAAACACCATATATTTT,CASSQGTGSGNTIYF
.,14,TRBJ2-5,TRBV7-7,TRBD1,TGTGCCAGCAGCTCGACAGGGTTGGGGGAGACCCAGTACTTC,CASSSTGLGETQYF
once,20,TRBJ2-2,TRBV9,TRBD1,TGTGCCAGCAGCGTAGCTAAATTCGTGAGGCAGGGGGCCAACACCGGGGAGCTGTTTTTT,CASSVAKFVRQGANTGELFF
.,14,TRBJ1-4,TRBV5-4,TRBD1,TGTGCCAGCAGCTTGGCTGGGGACAGGGCAAAACTGTTTTTT,CASSLAGDRAKLFF
.,15,TRBJ1-5,TRBV7-2,.,TGTGCCAGCAGCTTCTCAGGGGTCGGCAATCAGCCCCAGCATTTT,CASSFSGVGNQPQHF
few,15,TRBJ2-3,TRBV5-4,TRBD1,TGTGCCAGCAGGTTGACAGGGAGTAGCACAGATACGCAGTATTTT,CASRLTGSSTDTQYF
.,15,TRBJ1-6,TRBV6-5,TRBD1,TGTGCCAGCAGTTCGGACAGGAGGGGGAATTCACCCCTCCACTTT,CASSSDRRGNSPLHF
.,14,TRBJ1-1,TRBV6-6,TRBD1,TGTGCCAGCAGCTCCGGGACAGAGAACTCTGAAGCTTTCTTT,CASSSGTENSEAFF
.,14,TRBJ2-7,TRBV6-5,TRBD1,TGTGCCAGCAGCCGGGACAGGGGTGGGTACGAGCAGTACTTC,CASSRDRGGYEQYF
.,16,TRBJ1-2,TRBV28,.,TGTGCCAGCAGTCCCGCCGACATAGGTAATAGGTATGGCTACACCTTC,CASSPADIGNRYGYTF
.,19,TRBJ2-3,TRBV7-2,TRBD2,TGTGCCAGCAGCTCCATTGGGGGTCTAGCGGGAGCTAGCACAGATACGCAGTATTTT,CASSSIGGLAGASTDTQYF
.,14,TRBJ1-1,TRBV2,.,TGTGCCGCGGCCATGAGTTGGGTGGTCACTGAAGCTTTCTTT,CAAAMSWVVTEAFF
.,14,TRBJ2-3,TRBV6-5,.,TGTGCCAGCTTCTCCGGGGGAGGGGGAGATACGCAGTATTTT,CASFSGGGGDTQYF
.,12,TRBJ1-1,TRBV9,.,TGTGCCAGCAGTCGGGGGGACACTGAAGCTTTCTTT,CASSRGDTEAFF
.,13,TRBJ1-1,TRBV4-1,TRBD1,TGCGCCAGCAGCCAAGAACGGGGACAGACGGCTTTCTTT,CASSQERGQTAFF
.,16,TRBJ2-7,TRBV9,.,TGTGCCAGCAGCTTCGAGCTGCGGGCGCGCCCCTACGAGCAGTACTTC,CASSFELRARPYEQYF
once,13,TRBJ1-5,TRBV30,.,TGTGCCTGGAGTGTAACGTTTCGAGAGGGACAGCATTTT,CAWSVTFREGQHF
.,15,TRBJ2-3,TRBV5-1,TRBD1,TGCGCCAGCAGCCAACAGGGGGCTCGCACAGATACGCAGTATTTT,CASSQQGARTDTQYF
.,17,TRBJ2-3,TRBV7-2,TRBD2,TGTGCCAGCAGCTTAGATTCTAGCGGGGCCGGCACAGATACGCAGTATTTT,CASSLDSSGAGTDTQYF
.,14,TRBJ1-1,TRBV13,TRBD1,TGTGCCAGCAGCCTGACAGGGACCCCGACTGAAGCTTTCTTT,CASSLTGTPTEAFF
.,15,TRBJ2-5,TRBV11-2,TRBD2,TGTGCCAGCAGCTCGGCTAGCGGGAGTGCGGAGACCCAGTACTTC,CASSSASGSAETQYF
.,13,TRBJ2-2,TRBV9,.,TGTGCCAGCAGCGTAGCTACGTCCGGGAAGCTGTTTTTT,CASSVATSGKLFF
.,16,TRBJ2-3,TRBV5-1,.,TGCGCCAGCAGCTTGGTGGGACAACGTTACACAGATACGCAGTATTTT,CASSLVGQRYTDTQYF
.,15,TRBJ2-4,TRBV30,.,TGTGCCTGGAGCTTGGGGGGGCTGACCAAAAACATTCAGTACTTC,CAWSLGGLTKNIQYF
.,16,TRBJ2-2,TRBV4-2,TRBD2,TGTGCCAGCAGCCAAGGGACTAGCGGGGACTACGGGGAGCTGTTTTTT,CASSQGTSGDYGELFF
.,17,TRBJ2-1,TRBV28,TRBD2,TGTGCCAGCAGTTTGATTAGGACTAGCGGGAGAGAGAATGAGCAGTTCTTC,CASSLIRTSGRENEQFF
.,17,TRBJ2-5,TRBV4-1,.,TGCGCCAGCAGCCAAAACCCCCTCGAGGGCGGCCAAGAGACCCAGTACTTC,CASSQNPLEGGQETQYF
.,18,TRBJ2-7,TRBV7-2,TRBD2,TGTGCCAGCAGCTTAGAAATGAGTGCGGGGGAAGCATTCTACGAGCAGTACTTC,CASSLEMSAGEAFYEQYF
.,17,TRBJ2-5,TRBV11-2,TRBD2,TGTGCCAGCATCCAGCGGGCCCGACTAGCGGCCCCGAGGGAGCAGTACTTC,CASIQRARLAAPREQYF
.,15,TRBJ2-7,TRBV7-9,TRBD2,TGTGCCAGCAGCTTTAGGGTCGAAGGGAGGGACGAGCAGTACTTC,CASSFRVEGRDEQYF
.,16,TRBJ2-2,TRBV6-4,TRBD1,TGTGCCAGCAGTGACTCGGTAGGGGGCCACACCGGGGAGCTGTTTTTT,CASSDSVGGHTGELFF
once,14,TRBJ2-7,TRBV6-6,.,TGTGCCAGCAGTTACGAGGCCGGGAGCTACGAGCAGTACTTC,CASSYEAGSYEQYF
.,13,TRBJ2-3,TRBV15,.,TGTGCCACCAGCAGAGACGGGTCAGATACGCAGTATTTT,CATSRDGSDTQYF
once,17,TRBJ1-2,TRBV28,TRBD1,TGTGCCAGCAGTTTATCTGGGACAGGGAAGAGGAGCTATGGCTACACCTTC,CASSLSGTGKRSYGYTF
.,20,TRBJ2-3,TRBV14,TRBD2,TGTGCCAGCAGCCAAGGGTTACTAGCGGGACGTGCGGTCGGCACAGATACGCAGTATTTT,CASSQGLLAGRAVGTDTQYF
.,15,TRBJ1-1,TRBV6-1,TRBD1,TGTGCCAGCAGACGATCACAGGGGGCGGTAACTGAAGCTTTCTTT,CASRRSQGAVTEAFF
.,15,TRBJ2-4,TRBV7-9,TRBD1,TGTGCCAGCAGCGGGACAGGGCAGTCCAAAAACATTCAGTACTTC,CASSGTGQSKNIQYF
.,15,TRBJ1-3,TRBV7-9,.,TGTGCCAGCAGCTTAGCGGAGTACTCTGGAAACACCATATATTTT,CASSLAEYSGNTIYF
few,15,TRBJ2-6,TRBV6-1,TRBD1,TGTGCCACCCGAGCAGGGGGCTCTGGGGCCAACGTCCTGACTTTC,CATRAGGSGANVLTF
.,15,TRBJ1-2,TRBV9,TRBD1,TGTGCCAGCACCCTAAAAGACAGGGAGTACTATGGCTACACCTTC,CASTLKDREYYGYTF